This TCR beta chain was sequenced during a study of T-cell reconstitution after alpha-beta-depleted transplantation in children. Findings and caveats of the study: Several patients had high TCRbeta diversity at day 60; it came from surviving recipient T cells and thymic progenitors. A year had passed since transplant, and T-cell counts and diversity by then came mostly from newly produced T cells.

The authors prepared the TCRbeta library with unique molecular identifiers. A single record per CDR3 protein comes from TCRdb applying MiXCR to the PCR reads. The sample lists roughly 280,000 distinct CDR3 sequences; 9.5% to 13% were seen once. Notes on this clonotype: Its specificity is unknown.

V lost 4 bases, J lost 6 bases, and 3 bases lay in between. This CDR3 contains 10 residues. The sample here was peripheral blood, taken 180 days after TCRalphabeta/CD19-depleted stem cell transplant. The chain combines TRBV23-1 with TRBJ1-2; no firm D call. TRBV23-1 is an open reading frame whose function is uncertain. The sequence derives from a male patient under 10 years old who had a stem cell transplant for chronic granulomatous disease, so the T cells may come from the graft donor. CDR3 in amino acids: CASSPNGYTF. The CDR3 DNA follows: TGCGCCAGCAGTCCAAATGGCTACACCTTC.